What follows is one T cell receptor (beta chain) and its context. The sample belongs to a study of blood T cell repertoires in COVID-19. As for the study in general: Both acute and convalescent COVID-19 samples were obtained from the United States, Italy and Spain.

Method: immunoSEQ multiplex PCR; TCRdb's copy keeps in-frame clones and lacks some. Here the sample spans fewer than 300,000 clones, roughly 90% being singletons. Participants came from about 23 US areas, aged about 18 to 89 years. Germline V gives CDR1 MNHEY, CDR2 SMNVEV (reference sequence). The CDR3 contains 16 residues. V lost 5 bases, J lost 3 bases, and 9 bases stayed unmatched. V usage is TRBV27 and J usage is TRBJ2-7; 11 nucleotides line up with TRBD2. Sequences were obtained from PBMCs or T cells enriched from blood (not recorded which). The receptor comes from a young woman who had recovered from COVID-19. DNA of the CDR3: TGTGCCAGCAGTGACCTCCCCGGGACTAGCGGCTACGAGCAGTACTTC. This encodes CASSDLPGTSGYEQYF.